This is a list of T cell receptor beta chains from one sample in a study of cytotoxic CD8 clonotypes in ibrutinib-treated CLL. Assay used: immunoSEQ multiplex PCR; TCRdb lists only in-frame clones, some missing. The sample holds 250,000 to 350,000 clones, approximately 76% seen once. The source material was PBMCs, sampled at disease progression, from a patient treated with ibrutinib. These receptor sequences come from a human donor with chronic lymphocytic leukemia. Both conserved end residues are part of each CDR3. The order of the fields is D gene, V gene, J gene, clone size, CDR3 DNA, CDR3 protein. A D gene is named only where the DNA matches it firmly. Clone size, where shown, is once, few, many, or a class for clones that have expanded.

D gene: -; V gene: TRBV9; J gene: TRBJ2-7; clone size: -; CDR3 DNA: TGTGCCAGCAGCGTAGGAGGAGCTCACTCCTACGAGCAGTACTTC; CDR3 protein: CASSVGGAHSYEQYF
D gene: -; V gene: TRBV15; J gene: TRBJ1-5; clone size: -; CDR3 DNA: TGTGCCACCAGCAGCGGGACGAATCAGCCCCAGCATTTT; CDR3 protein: CATSSGTNQPQHF
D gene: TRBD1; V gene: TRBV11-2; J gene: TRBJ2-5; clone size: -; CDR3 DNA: TGTGCCAGCAGCTTAGATACAGGGGAGGAGACCCAGTACTTC; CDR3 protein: CASSLDTGEETQYF
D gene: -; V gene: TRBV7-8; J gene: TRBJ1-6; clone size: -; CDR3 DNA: TGTGCCAGCAGCCTCAGACAGACCTATAATTCACCCCTCCACTTT; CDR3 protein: CASSLRQTYNSPLHF
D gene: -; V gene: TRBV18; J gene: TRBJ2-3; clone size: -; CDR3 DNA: TGTGCCAGCTCACCAGTTACAGGAAGCACAGATACGCAGTATTTT; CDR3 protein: CASSPVTGSTDTQYF
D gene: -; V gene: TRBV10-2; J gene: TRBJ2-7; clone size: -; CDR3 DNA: TGCGCCAGCAGTGAGTGGGAGACAGTGGGCTTGGAGCAGTACTTC; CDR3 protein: CASSEWETVGLEQYF
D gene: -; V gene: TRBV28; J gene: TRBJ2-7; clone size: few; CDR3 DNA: TGTGCCAGCAGCCCCGGGACGCTATCCTACGAGCAGTACTTC; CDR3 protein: CASSPGTLSYEQYF
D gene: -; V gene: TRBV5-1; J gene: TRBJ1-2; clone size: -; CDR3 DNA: TGCGCCAGCAGCCCGGGACGGGATACTAACTATGGCTACACCTTC; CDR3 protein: CASSPGRDTNYGYTF
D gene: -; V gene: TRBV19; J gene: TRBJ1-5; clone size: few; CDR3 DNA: TGTGCCAGTAGTTCACAGGAGTATAGCAATCAGCCCCAGCATTTT; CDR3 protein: CASSSQEYSNQPQHF
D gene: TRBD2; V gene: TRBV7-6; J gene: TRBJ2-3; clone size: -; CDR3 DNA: TGTGCCAGCAGCTTACGCCTAGCGGGAGGCGCTAGCACAGATACGCAGTATTTT; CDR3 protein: CASSLRLAGGASTDTQYF
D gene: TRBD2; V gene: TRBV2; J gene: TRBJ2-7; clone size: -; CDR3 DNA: TGTGCCAGCACACCTACTAGCGGAGACTCCTACGAGCAGTACTTC; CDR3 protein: CASTPTSGDSYEQYF
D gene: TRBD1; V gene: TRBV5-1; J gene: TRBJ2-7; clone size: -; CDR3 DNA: TGCGCCAGCCAAACCGGGACAGGGGGTTTCGAGCAGTACTTC; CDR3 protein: CASQTGTGGFEQYF
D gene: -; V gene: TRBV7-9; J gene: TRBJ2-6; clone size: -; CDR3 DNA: TGTGCCAGCAGCTTACGTACGGGTAGCTCTGGGGCCAACGTCCTGACTTTC; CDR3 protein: CASSLRTGSSGANVLTF
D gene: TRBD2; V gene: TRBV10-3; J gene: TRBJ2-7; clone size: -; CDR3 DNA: TGTGCCATCAGTGAGCCCCGACTAGCGGGTTCCTACGAGCAGTACTTC; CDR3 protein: CAISEPRLAGSYEQYF
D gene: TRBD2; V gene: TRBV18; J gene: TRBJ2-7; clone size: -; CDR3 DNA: TGTGCCAGCTCACCACGCGCTAGCGGGGAGGACTACGAGCAGTACTTC; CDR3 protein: CASSPRASGEDYEQYF
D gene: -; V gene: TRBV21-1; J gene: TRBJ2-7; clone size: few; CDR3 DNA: TGTGCCAACCGTACCCTCTACGAGCAGTACTTC; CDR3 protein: CANRTLYEQYF
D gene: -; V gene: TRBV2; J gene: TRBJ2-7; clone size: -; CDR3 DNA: TGTGCCAGCAGTGGGGACGCCCACGAGCAGTACTTC; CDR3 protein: CASSGDAHEQYF
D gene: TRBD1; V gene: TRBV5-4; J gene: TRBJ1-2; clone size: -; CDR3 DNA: TGTGCCAGCAGCTTGCTACAAGGGACAGACGATTATGGCTACACCTTC; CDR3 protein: CASSLLQGTDDYGYTF
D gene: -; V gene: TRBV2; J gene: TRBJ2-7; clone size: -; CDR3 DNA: TGTGCCAGCAGTGAGGACCTCTCCTACGAGCAGTACTTC; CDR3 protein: CASSEDLSYEQYF
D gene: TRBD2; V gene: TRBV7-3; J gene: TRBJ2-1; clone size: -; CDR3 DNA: TGTGCCAGCAGCTTCGAGCGGGGCGCGGGGCAGTTCTTC; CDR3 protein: CASSFERGAGQFF
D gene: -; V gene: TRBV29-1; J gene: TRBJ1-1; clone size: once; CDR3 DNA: TGCAGCGTAGCAACAGGCACTGAAGCTTTCTTT; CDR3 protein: CSVATGTEAFF
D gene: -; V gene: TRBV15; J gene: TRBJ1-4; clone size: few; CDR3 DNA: TGTGCCACCAGCAAGGGACTAGAGGAAAAACTGTTTTTT; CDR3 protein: CATSKGLEEKLFF
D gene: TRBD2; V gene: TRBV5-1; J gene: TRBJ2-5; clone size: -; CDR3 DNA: TGCGCCAGCAGCATTGGACTAGCGGGGGGCCCCTGGTACTTC; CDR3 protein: CASSIGLAGGPWYF
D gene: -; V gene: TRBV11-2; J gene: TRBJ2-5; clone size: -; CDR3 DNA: TGTGCCAGCAGCTTAGATTTGGGCAGAAGGGAGACCCAGTACTTC; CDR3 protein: CASSLDLGRRETQYF
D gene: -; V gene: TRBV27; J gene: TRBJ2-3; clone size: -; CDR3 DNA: TGTGCCAGCTCTAAGGGCGGGAACTATGAGACTACGCAGTATTTT; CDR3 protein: CASSKGGNYETTQYF
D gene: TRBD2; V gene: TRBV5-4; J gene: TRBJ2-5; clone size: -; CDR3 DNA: TGTGCCAGCAGCTTCCGGCGGGAGGGCCACCAAGAGACCCAGTACTTC; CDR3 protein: CASSFRREGHQETQYF
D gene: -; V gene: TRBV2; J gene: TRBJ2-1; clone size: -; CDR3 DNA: TGTGCCAGCGTGAACAACAATGAGCAGTTCTTC; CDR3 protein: CASVNNNEQFF
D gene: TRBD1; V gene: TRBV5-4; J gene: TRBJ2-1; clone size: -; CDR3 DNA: TGTGCCAGCAACCGAGACAGGGTTCTCAATGAGCAGTTCTTC; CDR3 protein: CASNRDRVLNEQFF
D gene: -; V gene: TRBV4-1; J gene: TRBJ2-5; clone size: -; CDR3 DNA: TGCGCCAGCAGCCAAATACCGGGGGCAGGGGAGACCCAGTACTTC; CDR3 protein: CASSQIPGAGETQYF
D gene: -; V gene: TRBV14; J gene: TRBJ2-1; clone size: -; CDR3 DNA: TGTGCCAGCAGCCAATTCAGGGTTGCGGCGGGGTTAAGCTCCTACAATGAGCAGTTCTTC; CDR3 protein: CASSQFRVAAGLSSYNEQFF
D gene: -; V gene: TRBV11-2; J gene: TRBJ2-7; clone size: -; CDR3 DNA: TGTGCCAGCACCCAGACAGGTACCTACGAGCAGTACTTC; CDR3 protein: CASTQTGTYEQYF
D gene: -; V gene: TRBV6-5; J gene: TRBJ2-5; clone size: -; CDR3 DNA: TGTGCCAGCAGTTACGCGGGGTTGGGTGAGACCCAGTACTTC; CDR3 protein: CASSYAGLGETQYF